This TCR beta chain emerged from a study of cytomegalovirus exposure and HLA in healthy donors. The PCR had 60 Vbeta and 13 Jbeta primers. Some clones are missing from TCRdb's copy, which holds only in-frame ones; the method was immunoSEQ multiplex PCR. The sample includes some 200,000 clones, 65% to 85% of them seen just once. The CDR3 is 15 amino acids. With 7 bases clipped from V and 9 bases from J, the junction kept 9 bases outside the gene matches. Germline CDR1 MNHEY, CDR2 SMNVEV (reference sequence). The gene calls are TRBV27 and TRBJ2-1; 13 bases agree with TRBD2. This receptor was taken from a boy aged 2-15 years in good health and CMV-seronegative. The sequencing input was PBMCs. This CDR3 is CASTWTSGRLGEQFF. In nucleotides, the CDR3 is TGTGCCAGCACCTGGACTAGCGGGAGATTGGGTGAGCAGTTCTTC.